Listed below are T cell receptor beta chains from one sample, sequenced in a study of cytomegalovirus exposure and HLA in healthy donors. Sequencing was performed with immunoSEQ multiplex PCR; in TCRdb, only in-frame clones are kept and a portion is missing. The sample yields 99,000 or so clones, 60% to 85% seen once. Material for sequencing was PBMCs. Receptor source: a man aged 55 to 70 in good health and CMV-seropositive. CDR3s include the opening cysteine and the closing phenylalanine or tryptophan. Fields, in order: J gene, V gene, clone size, D gene, CDR3 DNA, CDR3 protein. A D gene is named only where the DNA matches it firmly. Only some rows state a clone size, as once, few, many or a class for expanded clones.

>TRBJ1-5|TRBV11-2|NA|NA
TGTGCCAGCAGCCGTGACAGATCCAATCAGCCCCAGCATTTT
CASSRDRSNQPQHF
>TRBJ2-1|TRBV7-9|few|NA
TGTGCCAGCAGCTTGAGCAATGAGCAGTTCTTC
CASSLSNEQFF
>TRBJ2-5|TRBV19|NA|NA
TGTGCCAGTAGTAGGGCCAGGTCGGTACAAGAGACCCAGTACTTC
CASSRARSVQETQYF
>TRBJ2-3|TRBV9|NA|TRBD2
TGTGCCAGCAGCCAAATTAGCGGGGGTTGGGCAGATACGCAGTATTTT
CASSQISGGWADTQYF
>TRBJ1-2|TRBV28|NA|TRBD1
TGTGCCAGCAGGGGGGACAGTGATTTGGGCTACACCTTC
CASRGDSDLGYTF
>TRBJ2-2|TRBV6-5|NA|TRBD1
TGTGCCAGCAGACAGGGGGCGATAGGCGGGGAGCTGTTTTTT
CASRQGAIGGELFF
>TRBJ2-5|TRBV4-3|NA|NA
TGCGCCAGCAGCCAAGGGACAGCAGCACCGACCCAGTACTTC
CASSQGTAAPTQYF
>TRBJ2-5|TRBV7-9|NA|NA
TGTGCCAGCAGCGATTCGGGTCTAAGGAGGGAGACCCAGTACTTC
CASSDSGLRRETQYF
>TRBJ2-5|TRBV19|NA|TRBD2
TGTGCCAGTAGTGGCAGGACTAGCGGGGGGCCAGAGACCCAGTACTTC
CASSGRTSGGPETQYF
>TRBJ2-1|TRBV7-9|NA|TRBD1
TGTGCCAGCAGCTCTCTAACAGGGGGCAATGAGCAGTTCTTC
CASSSLTGGNEQFF
>TRBJ1-2|TRBV5-1|few|NA
TGCGCCAGCAGCTATGGTTCAGGAGCGGGCTATGGCTACACCTTC
CASSYGSGAGYGYTF
>TRBJ1-5|TRBV2|few|NA
TGTGCCAGCAGACAGTATAGCAATCAGCCCCAGCATTTT
CASRQYSNQPQHF
>TRBJ1-1|TRBV19|NA|NA
TGTGCCAGTAGTATCGACCCGGGGTCTCACGCTTTCTTT
CASSIDPGSHAFF
>TRBJ1-1|TRBV14|few|TRBD1
TGTGCCAGCAGCCAAGATTACAGGGGCAAAGCTTTCTTT
CASSQDYRGKAFF
>TRBJ1-4|TRBV27|NA|NA
TGTGCCAGCAGTAATATCCTTGGAGATGAAAAACTGTTTTTT
CASSNILGDEKLFF
>TRBJ2-3|TRBV5-1|NA|NA
TGCGCCAGCAGCTCGACTTCAGCAAACACAGATACGCAGTATTTT
CASSSTSANTDTQYF
>TRBJ2-3|TRBV2|once|TRBD1
TGTGCCAGCAGTTTCCGACAGGGGGCGACTGATACGCAGTATTTT
CASSFRQGATDTQYF
>TRBJ2-1|TRBV18|NA|NA
TGTGCCAGCTCACCACCGGAGTCCTACAATGAGCAGTTCTTC
CASSPPESYNEQFF
>TRBJ2-7|TRBV19|NA|TRBD2
TGTGCCAGTAGTTCCGACCGGGAGGGTTTC
CASSSDREGF
>TRBJ2-7|TRBV11-2|NA|TRBD1
TGTGCCAGCAGCACCCACAGGGGAAAGGGTTACGAGCAGTACTTC
CASSTHRGKGYEQYF
>TRBJ2-1|TRBV19|NA|NA
TGTGCCAGTAGTCCCAGGGAAAGCAGGATAAATGAGCAGTTCTTC
CASSPRESRINEQFF
>TRBJ2-7|TRBV2|NA|NA
TGTGCCAGCGGAGACAGGCGGCTCTACGAGCAGTACTTC
CASGDRRLYEQYF
>TRBJ2-5|TRBV2|NA|TRBD1
TGTGCCAGCAGTGTAAGAGGGACAGGGACTGGAGAGACCCAGTACTTC
CASSVRGTGTGETQYF
>TRBJ2-3|TRBV4-1|NA|NA
TGCGCCAGCAGCCATCCTCTAGCGACGGGGCACGATACGCAGTATTTT
CASSHPLATGHDTQYF
>TRBJ2-2|TRBV7-3|few|TRBD2
TGTGCCAGCAGCTCTACCCCTAGCGGGGGGCGGGGCGGGGAGCTGTTTTTT
CASSSTPSGGRGGELFF
>TRBJ1-1|TRBV18|NA|TRBD1
TGTGCCAGCTCACCGACAGGTCCTACAGGGGTTACTGAAGCTTTCTTT
CASSPTGPTGVTEAFF
>TRBJ2-7|TRBV5-6|NA|NA
TGTGCCAGCAGCTTGGTGGACAACTACGAGCAGTACTTC
CASSLVDNYEQYF
>TRBJ2-7|TRBV4-2|NA|NA
TGTGCCAGCAGCCAAGAAGATCAGGTAACACCCTACGAGCAGTACTTC
CASSQEDQVTPYEQYF
>TRBJ1-2|TRBV6-6|NA|NA
TGTGCCAGCAGTCCTATAACAGGGTTCGATGGCTACACCTTC
CASSPITGFDGYTF
>TRBJ1-3|TRBV7-2|NA|NA
TGTGCCAGCAGCTTAGCGCATAGGGGCGGAAACACCATATATTTT
CASSLAHRGGNTIYF